The 23 T cell receptor beta chains below were found in one sample sequenced in a study of T cells in Graves' hyperthyroidism and ophthalmopathy. RNA transcripts gave rise to amplified TCR beta CDR3 regions. RT-PCR in the first round (using the HTBI primer set) targeted the TCR CDR3. TCRdb re-analysed the multiplex PCR reads in MiXCR, keeping a single row per CDR3 protein. Of around 300,000 distinct CDR3 sequences in the sample, 25% to 30% were seen once. The material sequenced was blood. The source of these receptors is a man aged 35 to 55 with Graves' hyperthyroidism that later progressed to Graves' ophthalmopathy.

This clonotype has a count of ten or more. The chain couples TRBV25-1 to TRBJ2-5; no firm D call. Deletions cut 4 bases from V and 5 bases from J, with 17 bases between. The CDR3 extends over 15 amino acids. Germline V CDR1 and CDR2: MGHDK, SYGVNS. The CDR3 loop reads CASSAPGGGRETQYF. DNA of the CDR3: TGTGCCAGCAGTGCCCCCGGTGGCGGCCGGGAGACCCAGTACTTC.

About this clonotype itself: A much larger clone is a single base away; this may be a read error. The V and J genes are TRBV29-1 and TRBJ2-7; D not certain. V lost 8 bases, J lost 0 bases, and 11 bases lay in between. This CDR3 region has 12 residues. Germline CDR1 reads SQVTM; CDR2 reads ANQGSEA. The CDR3 reads CSTKSSSYEQYF. DNA for the CDR3: TGCAGCACCAAGTCCAGCTCCTACGAGCAGTACTTC.

This clonotype was counted ten times or more. The chain is built from TRBV19 and TRBJ2-7; 9 positions match TRBD1. Trimming took 9 bases from V and 3 from J; bases not matched to a gene: 9. Germline V gives CDR1 LNHDA, CDR2 SQIVND (reference sequence). The CDR3 is 14 residues long. The CDR3 nucleotides are TGTGCCAGCCGACCGGGACAGGGTGTCTACGAGCAGTACTTC. Residues: CASRPGQGVYEQYF.

This clonotype was seen at least ten times. This chain links TRBV25-1 with TRBJ1-2; no clear D. Trimming took off 3 bases at V and 4 bases at J, with 6 bases between the two ends. This CDR3 is 12 amino acids long. The V gene's germline CDR1 is MGHDK and CDR2 SYGVNS. The CDR3 protein is CASSDPGYGYTF. The DNA of the CDR3 is TGTGCCAGCAGTGACCCGGGCTATGGCTACACCTTC.

This clonotype was found many times. The rearrangement links TRBV6-1 to TRBJ2-7, with TRBD2 matching 12 bases. Germline V lookup: CDR1 MNHNS, CDR2 SASEGT. The CDR3 totals 15 residues. Unmatched junction bases numbered 4, after V lost 3 bases and J lost 4 bases. DNA for the CDR3: TGTGCCAGCAGTGACCCCGGGACTAGCGGGTACGAGCAGTACTTC. Residues: CASSDPGTSGYEQYF.

The genes are TRBV28 and TRBJ1-1; D possibly corresponds to TRBD1 (5 bases). CDR3 size: 12 residues. Germline V gene data show CDR1 as MDHEN and CDR2 as SYDVKM. Trimming cost V 5 bases and J 9 bases, with 13 bases left between them. CDR3 region: CASSIFGAKAFF. The CDR3 nucleotides read TGTGCCAGCAGTATTTTTGGGGCGAAAGCTTTCTTT.

This clonotype came up many times. The V and J genes are TRBV11-1 and TRBJ2-7, with TRBD1 identical over 10 bases. Germline V lookup: CDR1 SGHAT, CDR2 FQDESV (reference sequence). With V trimmed by 5 bases and J by 5 bases, 9 bases remained unmatched. This CDR3 comprises 15 residues. CDR3 sequence (DNA): TGTGCCAGCAGCCAAACTCGCGGGACAGGGGACGAGCAGTACTTC. It is translated as CASSQTRGTGDEQYF.

This sequence joins TRBV6-1 and TRBJ2-2; 11 bases match TRBD2. The CDR3 runs to 16 residues. With V trimmed by 6 bases and J by 7 bases, 10 bases remained unmatched. Germline CDR1 is MNHNS and CDR2 is SASEGT. The CDR3 region has the DNA TGTGCCAGCAGATCCCGGCTAGCGGGAGGCGGCGGGGAGCTGTTTTTT. It yields the protein CASRSRLAGGGGELFF.

The chain joins TRBV6-2 or TRBV6-3 to TRBJ2-7; 9 nucleotides align to TRBD1. V lost 7 bases and J lost 5; bases outside the gene matches: 3. Germline CDR1 MNHEY, CDR2 SVGEGT. CDR3 length: 12 amino acids. The CDR3 DNA is TGTGCCAGCAACAGGGGGCGTCACGAGCAGTACTTC. Residues: CASNRGRHEQYF.

In its sample, this clonotype was seen many times. The chain couples TRBV12-3 or TRBV12-4 to TRBJ2-7; TRBD2 matches at 10 bases. This CDR3 is built from 14 residues. Trimming removed 4 bases from V and 6 bases from J; junction bases left unmatched: 6. The CDR3 loop is CASSYSSGRGEQYF. DNA of the CDR3: TGTGCCAGCAGTTACTCTAGCGGGAGAGGCGAGCAGTACTTC.

This clonotype was detected ten times or more. The chain combines TRBV28 with TRBJ1-2, with D unclear. The CDR3 covers 14 residues. Trimming removed 6 bases from V and 0 bases from J, with 11 bases in between. Germline V gene data show CDR1 as MDHEN and CDR2 as SYDVKM. The DNA for the CDR3 is TGTGCCAGCAGGGCGGCGTTGCCTAACTATGGCTACACCTTC. Translated: CASRAALPNYGYTF.

This clonotype appeared many times. The chain links TRBV2 to TRBJ1-2; D is unresolved. This CDR3 spans 13 amino acids. CDR1 is SNHLY, CDR2 FYNNEI, per germline. V lost 6 bases and J lost 0, with 8 bases in between. The CDR3 nucleotides read TGTGCCAGCAGGGTAGCTGCTAACTATGGCTACACCTTC. Translation: CASRVAANYGYTF.

This clonotype was counted at least ten times. V usage is TRBV28 and J usage is TRBJ2-5, with a weak D call TRBD2 (6 bases). Deletions cut 0 bases from V and 2 bases from J, with 16 bases between. CDR3 length: 17 amino acids. CDR1 and CDR2 from the germline V gene are MDHEN and SYDVKM. CDR3: CASSLWLAGSGQETQYF. The CDR3 region has the DNA TGTGCCAGCAGTTTATGGCTTGCCGGGAGTGGGCAAGAGACCCAGTACTTC.

This clonotype was detected only a few times. This rearrangement joins TRBV20-1 to TRBJ1-2; D might be TRBD1 (6 bases). Trimming removed 0 bases at V and 4 bases at J, with 12 bases between. The germline V gene encodes CDR1 DFQATT and CDR2 SNEGSKA (reference sequence). The CDR3 has 14 amino acids. CDR3 sequence: CSAREITGIYGYTF. CDR3 sequence (DNA): TGCAGTGCTAGAGAAATTACAGGGATCTATGGCTACACCTTC.

The table lists this clonotype with a few counts. This chain connects TRBV18 to TRBJ2-1, with TRBD2 matching over 7 bases. V shed 6 bases and J 4 bases; nucleotides not matched to a gene: 9. The length of the CDR3 is 15 residues. Germline V gene data show CDR1 as KGHSH and CDR2 as LQKENI. CDR3 sequence reads: CASSLSGPTYNEQFF. CDR3 DNA: TGTGCCAGCTCTCTTAGCGGGCCCACATACAATGAGCAGTTCTTC.

This clonotype was observed many times. This chain uses TRBV28 with TRBJ2-2, with no clear D. The CDR3 is 13 residues long. Trimming removed 5 bases from V and 6 bases from J, with 10 bases in between. Germline V gives CDR1 MDHEN, CDR2 SYDVKM. CDR3 sequence: CASSPHGAGELFF. The CDR3 bases are TGTGCCAGCAGTCCCCACGGCGCCGGGGAGCTGTTTTTT.

This clonotype was seen many times. The chain joins TRBV11-2 to TRBJ2-7, with TRBD2 matching 12 bases. Germline V gene data show CDR1 as SGHAT and CDR2 as FQNNGV. This CDR3 is 16 amino acids long. The junction had 10 bases not matched to a gene; V was cut back by 5 bases and J by 5 bases. CDR3: CASSPKGLAGPNEQYF. CDR3 DNA sequence: TGTGCCAGCAGCCCTAAGGGACTAGCGGGTCCCAACGAGCAGTACTTC.

The gene calls are TRBV28 and TRBJ2-5, with 9 bases that match TRBD2. Trimming took 3 bases from V and 2 from J; bases not matched to a gene: 7. The CDR3 extends over 16 amino acids. The germline CDR1 and CDR2 sequences are MDHEN and SYDVKM. Written as DNA, the CDR3 is TGTGCCAGCAGTTTTCGACTAGCGGTGGGGCAAGAGACCCAGTACTTC. It is translated as CASSFRLAVGQETQYF.

This clonotype was counted many times. The chain couples TRBV6-1 to TRBJ2-5; 8 bases agree with TRBD1. V lost 5 bases, J lost 1 base, and 6 bases stayed unmatched. Germline CDR1 is MNHNS and CDR2 is SASEGT. The CDR3 sequence is 15 residues long. The CDR3 protein is CASSTHQGAQETQYF. Written as DNA, the CDR3 is TGTGCCAGCAGTACCCATCAGGGGGCCCAAGAGACCCAGTACTTC.

This clonotype was counted ten times or more. This sequence joins TRBV27 and TRBJ1-5; 9 bases agree with TRBD1. Germline assignment: CDR1 MNHEY and CDR2 SMNVEV (reference sequence). Unmatched junction bases numbered 4, after V lost 9 bases and J lost 4 bases. The CDR3 has 13 residues. For the CDR3, the DNA is TGTGCCAGTAAAGGGACAGGGAATCAGCCCCAGCATTTT. Translating gives CASKGTGNQPQHF.

The chain couples TRBV28 to TRBJ2-7; tentative D call: TRBD1 (6 bases). Germline CDR1 MDHEN, CDR2 SYDVKM. The length of the CDR3 is 13 residues. The V end was cut by 8 bases, the J end by 2 bases, with 13 bases between. CDR3 sequence reads: CASCRDTAYEQYF. DNA of the CDR3: TGTGCCAGCTGTCGGGACACCGCCTACGAGCAGTACTTC.

This clonotype was observed at least ten times. This chain joins TRBV20-1 and TRBJ2-5, with 10 bases identical to TRBD2. The CDR3 has 16 amino acids. Trimming removed 5 bases from V and 7 bases from J; junction bases left unmatched: 16. Germline CDR1 and CDR2: DFQATT and SNEGSKA (reference sequence). The CDR3 DNA follows: TGCAGTGCTTTAATACGACTAGCGGGCCCAGGGGGGACCCAGTACTTC. As protein: CSALIRLAGPGGTQYF.

By sample share, this clonotype is medium-sized (0.01 to 0.1%). V and J are TRBV12-3 or TRBV12-4 and TRBJ1-2; maybe TRBD1 (5 bases). CDR3 size: 12 residues. Trimming pared 10 bases from V and 2 bases from J, leaving 11 bases between. The CDR3 region is CATSTENYGYTF. Here the CDR3 DNA reads TGTGCCACCTCGACAGAGAACTATGGCTACACCTTC.